The 8 T cell receptor beta chains listed next were all sequenced from one sample in a study of blood T cells in healthy people across ages. Then a second PCR, running about 6 to 12 cycles, was carried out with a sample-barcoded 5' primer and a J-beta primer mix. TCRdb re-analysed the 5' RACE reads in MiXCR, keeping a single row per CDR3 protein. The table has about 780,000 distinct CDR3 sequences, about 46% seen once. The sample taken for sequencing was blood. Every receptor here comes from a man of 80 years or more in good health.

The rearrangement uses TRBV7-2 and TRBJ1-2; D is undetermined. V was pared by 1 base and J by 4 bases, with 10 bases between. The CDR3 totals 14 residues. Germline CDR1 reads SGHTA; CDR2 reads FQGNSA. As DNA, the CDR3 is TGTGCCAGCAGCTTAGGAGAGAGAATCTATGGCTACACCTTC. Amino acid sequence: CASSLGERIYGYTF.

Only a few counts were recorded for this clonotype. The rearrangement links TRBV20-1 to TRBJ2-1; no clear D. CDR3 length equals 11 residues. The germline V and J ends were trimmed by 6 bases and 8 bases, with 11 bases remaining between them. Germline V gene lookup returns CDR1 DFQATT and CDR2 SNEGSKA (reference sequence). DNA of the CDR3: TGCAGTGCCCCTCGGAACGATGAGCAGTTCTTC. Translated, it gives CSAPRNDEQFF.

On this clonotype: Sequence at one end of the junction differs from germline and may be a read error. V is TRBV6-1 and J is TRBJ2-1, with a possible D match to TRBD2 (6 bases). The CDR3 totals 17 residues. Germline V CDR1 and CDR2: MNHNS, SASEGT. This CDR3 is CTSSRRLVGSIHNEQFF. The DNA of the CDR3 is TGTACCAGCAGTCGACGACTAGTGGGATCGATTCACAATGAGCAGTTCTTC.

V gene TRBV4-1 combines with J gene TRBJ2-1, with D possibly matching TRBD2 (5 bases). CDR1 and CDR2 (germline): MGHRA, YSYEKL. The V gene lost 1 base and the J gene lost 15 bases, with 22 bases spanning the gap. The CDR3 runs 15 residues. The CDR3 nucleotides read TGCGCCAGCAGCCAAGTAGGTGATGCCGAAACGGGGTGGTTCTTC. Amino acid sequence: CASSQVGDAETGWFF.

CDR3 amino acids: CASSLDVGGYNEQFF. CDR3 DNA sequence: TGTGCCAGCAGCTTAGATGTGGGAGGCTACAATGAGCAGTTCTTC. The J gene is TRBJ2-1, the V gene TRBV7-2, with D maybe TRBD2 (6 bases). Deletions cut 1 base from V and 3 bases from J, with 10 bases between. In germline, CDR1 is SGHTA, CDR2 FQGNSA. CDR3 length equals 15 residues. The whole variable domain, remainder taken from reference TRBV7-2 and TRBJ2-1, is GAGVSQSPSNKVTEKGKDVELRCDPISGHTALYWYRQSLGQGLEFLIYFQGNSAPDKSGLPSDRFSAERTGGSVSTLTIQRTQQEDSAVYLCASSLDVGGYNEQFFGPGTRLTVL.

This clonotype has more than one count but fewer than ten. The chain has TRBV5-1 and TRBJ2-1; 13 bases fit TRBD2. Germline V gene data show CDR1 as SGHRS and CDR2 as YFSETQ. J gave up 2 bases and V 4 bases, and 3 bases lay outside the gene matches. This CDR3 spans 16 amino acids. The CDR3 DNA reads TGCGCCAGCAGCCGGGGGACTAGCGGGGCCTACAATGAGCAGTTCTTC. Its protein product is CASSRGTSGAYNEQFF.

This clonotype was seen only a few times. J is TRBJ2-7 and V is TRBV14; D might be TRBD2 (5 bases). The V end was cut by 0 bases, the J end by 3 bases, with 9 bases between. Germline values: CDR1 SGHDN, CDR2 FVKESK. The CDR3 extends over 14 amino acids. The CDR3 reads CASSQELGSYEQYF. In nucleotides, the CDR3 is TGTGCCAGCAGCCAAGAGCTGGGGAGCTACGAGCAGTACTTC.

This clonotype was detected only a few times. This could be a read error, since a much larger clone is one nucleotide away. V and J are TRBV12-3 or TRBV12-4 and TRBJ2-1, with 8 bases lining up with TRBD1. This CDR3 spans 15 amino acids. V shed 7 bases and J 4 bases; nucleotides not matched to a gene: 9. Here the CDR3 DNA reads TGTGCCAGCATTCGAGGACAGGGATCATACAATGAGCAGTTCTTC. This sequence encodes CASIRGQGSYNEQFF.